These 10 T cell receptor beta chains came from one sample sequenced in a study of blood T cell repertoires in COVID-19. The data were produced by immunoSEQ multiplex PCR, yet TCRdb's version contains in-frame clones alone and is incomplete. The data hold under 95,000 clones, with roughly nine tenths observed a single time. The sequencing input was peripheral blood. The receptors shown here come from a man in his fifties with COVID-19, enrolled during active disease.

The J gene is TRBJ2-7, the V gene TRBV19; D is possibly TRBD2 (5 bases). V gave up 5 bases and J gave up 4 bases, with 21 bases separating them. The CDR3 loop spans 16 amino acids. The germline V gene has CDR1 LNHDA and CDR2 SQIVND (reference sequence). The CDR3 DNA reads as TGTGCCAGTAGTTCCCCTGCGTTGAGGGAGCGGTACGAGCAGTACGTC. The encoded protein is CASSSPALRERYEQYV.

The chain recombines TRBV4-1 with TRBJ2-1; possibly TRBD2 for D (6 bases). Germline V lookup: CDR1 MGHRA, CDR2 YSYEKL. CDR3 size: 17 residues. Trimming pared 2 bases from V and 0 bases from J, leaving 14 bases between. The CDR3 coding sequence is TGCGCCAGCAGCCAATTCATAGCGGTCAGCTCCTACAATGAGCAGTTCTTC. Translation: CASSQFIAVSSYNEQFF.

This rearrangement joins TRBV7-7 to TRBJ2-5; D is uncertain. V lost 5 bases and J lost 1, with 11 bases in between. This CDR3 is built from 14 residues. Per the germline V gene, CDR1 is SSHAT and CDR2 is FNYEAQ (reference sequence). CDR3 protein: CASSPEAPQETQYF. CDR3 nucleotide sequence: TGTGCCAGCAGCCCAGAGGCCCCCCAAGAGACCCAGTACTTC.

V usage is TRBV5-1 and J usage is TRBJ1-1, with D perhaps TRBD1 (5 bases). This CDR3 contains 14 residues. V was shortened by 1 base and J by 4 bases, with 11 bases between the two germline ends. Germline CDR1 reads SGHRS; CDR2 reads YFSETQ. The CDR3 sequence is CASSLSHQGTEAFF. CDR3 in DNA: TGCGCCAGCAGCTTGTCCCATCAGGGCACTGAAGCTTTCTTT.

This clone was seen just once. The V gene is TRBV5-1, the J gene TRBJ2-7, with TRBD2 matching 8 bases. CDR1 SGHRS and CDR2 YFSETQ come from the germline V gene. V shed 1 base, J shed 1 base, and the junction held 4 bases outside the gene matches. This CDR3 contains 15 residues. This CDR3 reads CASSLSSGFSYEQYF. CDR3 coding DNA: TGCGCCAGCAGCTTGTCTAGCGGGTTTTCCTACGAGCAGTACTTC.

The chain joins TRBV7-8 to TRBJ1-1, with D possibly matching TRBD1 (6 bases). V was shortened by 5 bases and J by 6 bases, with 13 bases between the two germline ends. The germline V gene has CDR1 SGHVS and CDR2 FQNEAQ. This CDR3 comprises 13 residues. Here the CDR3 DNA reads TGTGCCAGCAGCCCAGGGGATTTGGCTGAAGCTTTCTTT. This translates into CASSPGDLAEAFF.

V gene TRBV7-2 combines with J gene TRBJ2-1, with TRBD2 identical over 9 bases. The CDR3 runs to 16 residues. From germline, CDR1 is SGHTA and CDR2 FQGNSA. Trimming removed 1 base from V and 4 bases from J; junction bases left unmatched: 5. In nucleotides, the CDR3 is TGTGCCAGCAGCTTAGGGCCTAGCGGGGCTTACAATGAGCAGTTCTTC. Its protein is CASSLGPSGAYNEQFF. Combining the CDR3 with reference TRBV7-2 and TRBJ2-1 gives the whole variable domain GAGVSQSPSNKVTEKGKDVELRCDPISGHTALYWYRQSLGQGLEFLIYFQGNSAPDKSGLPSDRFSAERTGGSVSTLTIQRTQQEDSAVYLCASSLGPSGAYNEQFFGPGTRLTVL.

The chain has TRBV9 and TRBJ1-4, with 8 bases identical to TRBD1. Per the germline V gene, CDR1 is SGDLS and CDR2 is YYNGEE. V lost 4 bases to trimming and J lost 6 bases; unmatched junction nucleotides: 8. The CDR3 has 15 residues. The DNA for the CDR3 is TGTGCCAGCAGCTCTCAGGGGGCCGTTGATGAAAAACTGTTTTTT. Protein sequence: CASSSQGAVDEKLFF. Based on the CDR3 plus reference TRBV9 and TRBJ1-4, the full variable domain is DSGVTQTPKHLITATGQRVTLRCSPRSGDLSVYWYQQSLDQGLQFLIQYYNGEERAKGNILERFSAQQFPDLHSELNLSSLELGDSALYFCASSSQGAVDEKLFFGSGTQLSVL.

The CDR3 region is CASSRDPAAHEQYV. DNA for the CDR3: TGTGCCAGCAGCCGTGACCCCGCGGCCCACGAGCAGTACGTC. The rearrangement joins TRBV5-4 to TRBJ2-7; no reliable D call. Trimming removed 4 bases from V and 5 bases from J, with 16 bases in between. In germline, CDR1 is SGHNT, CDR2 YYREEE (reference sequence). The CDR3 sequence is 14 residues long.

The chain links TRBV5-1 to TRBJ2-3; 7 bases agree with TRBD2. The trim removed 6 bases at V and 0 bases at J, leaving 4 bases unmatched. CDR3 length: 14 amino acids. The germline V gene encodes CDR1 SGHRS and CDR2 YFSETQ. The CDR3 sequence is CASMSGASTDTQYF. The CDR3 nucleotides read TGCGCCAGCATGAGCGGGGCTAGCACAGATACGCAGTATTTT.